This T cell receptor (beta chain) was identified in a study of CD8 T cells in ankylosing spondylitis. Overall study findings and caveats: The clones that were linked to disease were reported to be significantly enriched in matched synovial fluid samples from ankylosing spondylitis patients. Seemingly characteristic of ankylosing spondylitis blood was a TCR beta motif consisting of eight highly homologous variants. Past research had described some motif variants in reactive arthritis synovial fluid and blood.

The V gene's germline CDR1 is LGHNA and CDR2 YNFKEQ. Trimming shortened V by 0 bases and J by 6 bases, and 9 bases separated the two germline ends. This CDR3 spans 15 amino acids. One entry per CDR3 protein results from TCRdb running MiXCR on the 5' RACE reads. The table has approximately 500,000 distinct CDR3 sequences, about 12% seen once. Remarks on this clonotype: What it binds is unknown.

This chain uses TRBV4-2 with TRBJ1-6, with D unclear. The material sequenced was blood, either unsorted or a sorted T cell fraction (not recorded which). This TCR derives from a male donor with ankylosing spondylitis. The CDR3 loop is CASSQDERSNSPLHF. The DNA of the CDR3 is TGTGCCAGCAGCCAAGATGAACGGAGTAATTCACCCCTCCACTTT.